These T cell receptor beta chains were read from a single sample in a study of PD-1 blockade in classical Hodgkin lymphoma. Measured with immunoSEQ multiplex PCR; TCRdb has only the in-frame clones, and not every one. The sample holds 80,000 to 95,000 clones, under 85% seen once. Here the sequenced sample was peripheral blood mononuclear cells (PBMCs), taken before the fourth cycle of nivolumab. Receptors were obtained from a human donor with classical Hodgkin lymphoma. CDR3s include the opening cysteine and the closing phenylalanine or tryptophan. The order of the fields is CDR3 DNA, CDR3 protein, clone size, J gene, V gene, D gene, CDR3 length. D genes are given only for firm matches. Size tells how often a clone was seen (once, few, many) or the class of an expanded clone, and some rows leave it out.

TGCGCCAGCAGCCCGGTCACAGGGAGCACAGATACGCAGTATTTT | CASSPVTGSTDTQYF | few | TRBJ2-3 | TRBV5-1 | . | 15
TGTGCCAGCACCGAGGGGGCAAGGTATGGCTACACCTTC | CASTEGARYGYTF | . | TRBJ1-2 | TRBV6-1 | TRBD1 | 13
TGCGCCAGCAGTGAGAGTCGGAGGGTGGGCTACACCTTC | CASSESRRVGYTF | once | TRBJ1-2 | TRBV10-1 | . | 13
TGTGCCAGCACCCCCCGGGTCGGGATGAACACCGGGGAGCTGTTTTTT | CASTPRVGMNTGELFF | . | TRBJ2-2 | TRBV5-4 | . | 16
TGTGCCTTAGCCAGGGGGGCAGGAGAGACCCAGTACTTC | CALARGAGETQYF | . | TRBJ2-5 | TRBV30 | . | 13
TGTGCCAGCAGCTTGGGTGATCAGCCCCAGCATTTT | CASSLGDQPQHF | . | TRBJ1-5 | TRBV5-6 | . | 12
TGTGCCAGCAGCTTAGAGTTGGGGCGCGCGGAGCTGTTTTTT | CASSLELGRAELFF | . | TRBJ2-2 | TRBV7-7 | . | 14
TGTGCCAGTATAGACCTTACAGGGACCCAAGGTGACACCGGGGAGCTGTTTTTT | CASIDLTGTQGDTGELFF | . | TRBJ2-2 | TRBV19 | . | 18
TGTGCCAGCAGCTTAGGATTGCGGGGAGGCCGCTCCTACGAGCAGTACTTC | CASSLGLRGGRSYEQYF | . | TRBJ2-7 | TRBV7-2 | . | 17
TGTGCCATCAGACTACAGGGACAGTTCACTGAAGCTTTCTTT | CAIRLQGQFTEAFF | . | TRBJ1-1 | TRBV10-3 | TRBD1 | 14
TGTGCCAGCTCACGGCGACAGGGGGATCACAATAGCAATCAGCCCCAGCATTTT | CASSRRQGDHNSNQPQHF | . | TRBJ1-5 | TRBV18 | TRBD1 | 18
TGTGCCAGCAGTCCCCGAGACACCGGGGAGCTGTTTTTT | CASSPRDTGELFF | . | TRBJ2-2 | TRBV2 | . | 13
TGTGCCAGCAGTGAAGCTGATGGAGGGCTAGCCTTCCCTGGGACCCAGTACTTC | CASSEADGGLAFPGTQYF | . | TRBJ2-5 | TRBV6-1 | . | 18
TGTGCCAGCAGCCAGACAACGAACACTGAAGCTTTCTTT | CASSQTTNTEAFF | . | TRBJ1-1 | TRBV7-2 | . | 13
TGTGCCAGCAGCTTGAGTACGGGGCTGGATGAAAAACTGTTTTTT | CASSLSTGLDEKLFF | . | TRBJ1-4 | TRBV5-4 | . | 15
TGTGCCAGCAGACGCGGACAGGGCCCCGAGCAGTACTTC | CASRRGQGPEQYF | . | TRBJ2-7 | TRBV6-1 | TRBD1 | 13
TGTGCCAGTAGTAGGGAGGGCTCCTACGAGCAGTACTTC | CASSREGSYEQYF | . | TRBJ2-7 | TRBV19 | TRBD2 | 13
TGTGCCAGCAGCTTGGGGGACAGGGACCATGGGACCCAGTACTTC | CASSLGDRDHGTQYF | . | TRBJ2-5 | TRBV5-6 | TRBD1 | 15
TGTGCCAGTAGTCCCCGCCGCGGCGGGAGGGGGAATGAGCAGTTCTTC | CASSPRRGGRGNEQFF | . | TRBJ2-1 | TRBV19 | TRBD2 | 16
TGTGCCAGCAGCTTGGAGTCTCGGTACGAGCAGTACTTC | CASSLESRYEQYF | . | TRBJ2-7 | TRBV5-4 | . | 13
TGTGCCAGCAGCTCACCCCGGGTAGGGACTAGCAACAATGAGCAGTTCTTC | CASSSPRVGTSNNEQFF | . | TRBJ2-1 | TRBV2 | TRBD2 | 17
TGTGCCAGCTCACCACAGGCCACCTCTGAAGCTTTCTTT | CASSPQATSEAFF | . | TRBJ1-1 | TRBV18 | . | 13
TGCGCCAGCAGCCTCCGACAGGGAACCGGGGAGCTGTTTTTT | CASSLRQGTGELFF | . | TRBJ2-2 | TRBV4-3 | TRBD1 | 14
TGTGCCAGTAGTCTCATGGCGGTGGCGGGAACCACCTACAATGAGCAGTTCTTC | CASSLMAVAGTTYNEQFF | . | TRBJ2-1 | TRBV19 | . | 18
TGCGCCAGCAGCTTGGAGTACCGGGGCACCGGGGAGCTGTTTTTT | CASSLEYRGTGELFF | . | TRBJ2-2 | TRBV5-1 | . | 15
TGTGCCAGCAGTTTGACTAGGAGGGTGTCCGGGGAGCTGTTTTTT | CASSLTRRVSGELFF | few | TRBJ2-2 | TRBV7-2 | . | 15
TGTGCCAGCAGTACCCGACAGGCCGGGCAGCCCCAGCATTTT | CASSTRQAGQPQHF | . | TRBJ1-5 | TRBV6-6 | . | 14
TGTGCCATCAGCCAATCTGATACGCAGTATTTT | CAISQSDTQYF | . | TRBJ2-3 | TRBV10-3 | . | 11
TGTGCCAGCAGCTTATTTCCAGGGAGCAATCAGCCCCAGCATTTT | CASSLFPGSNQPQHF | . | TRBJ1-5 | TRBV11-2 | . | 15
TGTGCCAGCAGTGAAGGCCGGGGGCCAACAGTTACGCAGTATTTT | CASSEGRGPTVTQYF | . | TRBJ2-3 | TRBV6-1 | . | 15
TGTGCCAGCAGCCAGGGTGGGGGAGGGCCTTGGAATGAGCAGTTCTTC | CASSQGGGGPWNEQFF | . | TRBJ2-1 | TRBV5-4 | TRBD2 | 16
TGTGCCAGCAGCGTAGGTGGACAGGGTTACGAGCAGTACTTC | CASSVGGQGYEQYF | few | TRBJ2-7 | TRBV9 | TRBD1 | 14
TGTGCCAGCAGCTTGTATGCAGGACCGAACACTGAAGCTTTCTTT | CASSLYAGPNTEAFF | . | TRBJ1-1 | TRBV5-4 | . | 15
TGTGCCAGCAGCTTGGGTTATACGCAGTATTTT | CASSLGYTQYF | . | TRBJ2-3 | TRBV7-9 | . | 11
TGTGCCTGGACGGCAGGGCGCGACTACGAGCAGTACTTC | CAWTAGRDYEQYF | . | TRBJ2-7 | TRBV30 | . | 13
TGTGCCAGCAGTACGCCGACGGAGGGGGAAGAGACCCAGTACTTC | CASSTPTEGEETQYF | . | TRBJ2-5 | TRBV27 | . | 15
TGTGCCAGCAGCTTAGGGTGGCCTCAGACGGGCGCCGGGGAGCTGTTTTTT | CASSLGWPQTGAGELFF | . | TRBJ2-2 | TRBV7-2 | . | 17
TGTGCCAGCTCACCAGGGGGCCAACCTAATGAAAAACTGTTTTTT | CASSPGGQPNEKLFF | . | TRBJ1-4 | TRBV18 | . | 15
TGTGCTAGTGGGCCCGACGGAATTTATACGCAGTATTTT | CASGPDGIYTQYF | . | TRBJ2-3 | TRBV12-5 | . | 13
TGTGCCAGCTCACCGCGAGCGGGAGTGTCGGACGAGCAGTACTTC | CASSPRAGVSDEQYF | . | TRBJ2-7 | TRBV18 | TRBD2 | 15
TGTGCCAGCAGTGAGGCGCTCCACGAGCAGTACTTC | CASSEALHEQYF | . | TRBJ2-7 | TRBV2 | . | 12
TGTGCCATCAGTAGCCTAGCGGGTTACGAGCAGTACTTC | CAISSLAGYEQYF | once | TRBJ2-7 | TRBV10-3 | TRBD2 | 13
TGTGCCAGCAGCGACGGGACTAGCGGGAGGGCCACCGGGGAGCTGTTTTTT | CASSDGTSGRATGELFF | once | TRBJ2-2 | TRBV5-4 | TRBD2 | 17
TGTGCCACGACTCCAGGGTCTGGGGCCAACGTCCTGACTTTC | CATTPGSGANVLTF | . | TRBJ2-6 | TRBV19 | . | 14
TGTGCCAGCAGCGTAGGCACAGTGGAGGGGGCAAACACTGAAGCTTTCTTT | CASSVGTVEGANTEAFF | . | TRBJ1-1 | TRBV9 | TRBD1 | 17
TGTGCCAGTAGTATAGGACTAGCGGGAGACAATGAGCAGTTCTTC | CASSIGLAGDNEQFF | . | TRBJ2-1 | TRBV19 | TRBD2 | 15
TGTGCCAGCAGTTACGAAGGTTTCAACTACGAGCAGTACTTC | CASSYEGFNYEQYF | . | TRBJ2-7 | TRBV6-5 | . | 14
TGTGCCAGCAGCTTAGGGTCGAGGGGGCCGGAGACCCAGTACTTC | CASSLGSRGPETQYF | . | TRBJ2-5 | TRBV11-3 | TRBD1 | 15
TGTGCCAGCAGCGGGGCGGGTGGGCCGAACACCGGGGAGCTGTTTTTT | CASSGAGGPNTGELFF | . | TRBJ2-2 | TRBV2 | . | 16
TGTGCCAGCAGTCCTCCGGGACTAGCGATAACCGGGGAGCTGTTTTTT | CASSPPGLAITGELFF | . | TRBJ2-2 | TRBV7-8 | TRBD2 | 16
TGTGCCAGCCTCCCCCAGCCAGGGGGGGAGACCCAGTACTTC | CASLPQPGGETQYF | few | TRBJ2-5 | TRBV2 | . | 14
TGTGCCAGTAGTATCGGACGGGCAGATTACGAGCAGTACTTC | CASSIGRADYEQYF | . | TRBJ2-7 | TRBV19 | . | 14
TGCAGCGTAAGGACCGACCCGAACACTGAAGCTTTCTTT | CSVRTDPNTEAFF | . | TRBJ1-1 | TRBV29-1 | . | 13
TGTGCCAGCAGCCAAGGACTAGCGGGAGGAAATGAGCAGTTCTTC | CASSQGLAGGNEQFF | . | TRBJ2-1 | TRBV4-2 | TRBD2 | 15
TGCGCCAGCAGCTTGGCATTTCGTCGGGGTATGGGCACTGAAGCTTTCTTT | CASSLAFRRGMGTEAFF | . | TRBJ1-1 | TRBV5-1 | . | 17
TGTGCTCTGGGGCAGGGAGGATATTGGGGCACTGAAGCTTTCTTT | CALGQGGYWGTEAFF | . | TRBJ1-1 | TRBV5-4 | . | 15
TGCGCCAGCAGCTTGGAAGGGGCCTATGGCTACACCTTC | CASSLEGAYGYTF | . | TRBJ1-2 | TRBV5-1 | . | 13
TGTGCCAGATCGGACAGGGACAACACCGGGGAGCTGTTTTTT | CARSDRDNTGELFF | . | TRBJ2-2 | TRBV7-9 | TRBD1 | 14